The 15 T cell receptor beta chains below all came from one sample that was sequenced in a study of cytomegalovirus exposure and HLA in healthy donors. With 60 Vbeta and 13 Jbeta primers, the PCR was carried out. The method was immunoSEQ multiplex PCR; TCRdb's version includes in-frame clones alone and lacks a portion of them. The sample has around 100,000 clones, about 78% seen once; the top ten hold roughly 5%. The sample consisted of PBMCs. Source of these receptors: a woman aged 25-40 years in good health and CMV-seropositive.

With regard to this clone: A read error may produce the germline difference seen at one junction end. V is TRBV7-8 and J is TRBJ2-5, with D tentatively TRBD1 (5 bases). The CDR3 sequence is 15 residues long. Germline V gene data show CDR1 as SGHVS and CDR2 as FQNEAQ. The chain's CDR3 is CASSPRSMGQEAQYF. The CDR3 region has the DNA TGTGCCAGCAGCCCCAGATCCATGGGGCAAGAGGCCCAGTACTTC.

The CDR3 sequence: CASSLSDSLNYGYTF. CDR3 DNA: TGTGCCAGCAGCTTATCGGACAGCTTAAACTATGGCTACACCTTC. The gene calls are TRBV7-9 and TRBJ1-2; D perhaps matches TRBD1 (6 bases). V lost 2 bases and J lost 2, with 12 bases in between. CDR3 length equals 15 residues. Germline V gene data show CDR1 as SEHNR and CDR2 as FQNEAQ (reference sequence).

The chain is built from TRBV30 and TRBJ2-1; TRBD2 agrees at 8 bases. The CDR3 totals 13 residues. The V and J ends lost 3 bases and 5 bases, in that order; junction bases with no gene match: 3. Germline CDR1 is GTSNPN and CDR2 is SVGIG (reference sequence). DNA for the CDR3: TGTGCCTGGAGACTAGCGGTACACAATGAGCAGTTCTTC. Amino acids: CAWRLAVHNEQFF.

The chain uses TRBV18 and TRBJ1-1; 7 bases are shared with TRBD1. Germline CDR1 is KGHSH and CDR2 is LQKENI. The CDR3 has 15 amino acids. Trimming at V came to 0 bases and at J to 1 base, leaving 2 bases not matched to a gene. The CDR3 region has the DNA TGTGCCAGCTCACCACCGCCAGGGGGGAACACTGAAGCTTTCTTT. Protein sequence: CASSPPPGGNTEAFF.

The genes are TRBV4-1 and TRBJ2-7; a weak D match, TRBD2 (6 bases). The CDR3 runs 16 residues. Germline CDR1 reads MGHRA; CDR2 reads YSYEKL. The V end lost 0 bases, the J end lost 0 bases, and 12 bases lay between the germline ends. CDR3 sequence: CASSQDAGLSSYEQYF. CDR3 coding DNA: TGCGCCAGCAGCCAAGACGCGGGATTGAGCTCCTACGAGCAGTACTTC.

The J gene is TRBJ1-3, the V gene TRBV5-4; D ambiguous. V gave up 2 bases and J gave up 3 bases, with 15 bases separating them. Germline CDR1 is SGHNT and CDR2 is YYREEE (reference sequence). This CDR3 spans 16 amino acids. CDR3 region: CASSLPTESLGNTIYF. CDR3 DNA: TGTGCCAGCAGCTTACCGACTGAATCTCTTGGAAACACCATATATTTT.

This clone was seen a handful of times. The J gene is TRBJ2-5, the V gene TRBV5-1, with 9 bases that match TRBD2. V lost 2 bases to trimming and J lost 3 bases; unmatched junction nucleotides: 8. The germline gives CDR1 SGHRS, CDR2 YFSETQ. CDR3 size: 16 residues. CDR3 coding DNA: TGCGCCAGCAGCTTCCGCGGGGGGGGGATCGAAGAGACCCAGTACTTC. Amino acids: CASSFRGGGIEETQYF.

A remark on this clone: The germline gene is not matched at one end of the junction; a read error may be the cause. Distinct nucleotide sequences in the sample also encode this CDR3. The chain links TRBV2 to TRBJ2-7; tentative D call: TRBD2 (6 bases). CDR3 length: 13 amino acids. CDR1 is SNHLY and CDR2 is FYNNEI in the germline V gene. DNA for the CDR3: TGTTCCAGCAGGGAGGAGGCGGCATACGAGCAGTACTTC. Translation: CSSREEAAYEQYF.

This CDR3 reads CASSLGTVYNSPLHF. In DNA form, the CDR3 reads TGTGCCAGCAGTTTAGGGACAGTATATAATTCACCCCTCCACTTT. The V and J genes are TRBV27 and TRBJ1-6; 7 bases are shared with TRBD1. Germline CDR1 reads MNHEY; CDR2 reads SMNVEV (reference sequence). The CDR3 is 15 residues long. The V segment lost 2 bases and the J segment 4 bases; nucleotides outside the gene matches: 2.

This chain connects TRBV11-2 to TRBJ2-1; TRBD2 is a possible D gene (6 bases). The CDR3 is 16 amino acids. Germline assignment: CDR1 SGHAT and CDR2 FQNNGV. Trimming shortened V by 2 bases and J by 8 bases, and 19 bases separated the two germline ends. CDR3 bases: TGTGCCAGCAGCTTATCGTTTCCGGGGGTGAGGGATGAGCAGTTCTTC. Residues: CASSLSFPGVRDEQFF.

The chain uses TRBV5-8 and TRBJ2-1, with D possibly matching TRBD2 (5 bases). Germline loops: CDR1 SGHTS, CDR2 YDEGEE. V was trimmed by 1 base and J by 5 bases, leaving 13 bases between them. The CDR3 is 15 residues long. CDR3 region: CASSLFVGKDNEQFF. The DNA of the CDR3 is TGTGCCAGCAGCTTGTTCGTCGGGAAAGACAATGAGCAGTTCTTC.

CDR3 DNA sequence: TGTGCCAGCGGCCGGGACACTAATCAGCCCCAGCATTTT. Its protein product is CASGRDTNQPQHF. The chain recombines TRBV21-1 with TRBJ1-5; TRBD1 is taken as the D call from the table, unchecked against the DNA. TRBV21-1 is listed as a pseudogene. The length of the CDR3 is 13 residues.

This chain uses TRBV19 with TRBJ1-1; D gene uncertain. The V and J ends lost 3 bases and 6 bases respectively, with 5 bases between them. The CDR3 contains 11 residues. Per the germline V gene, CDR1 is LNHDA and CDR2 is SQIVND (reference sequence). The CDR3 loop is CASSISAEAFF. CDR3 in DNA: TGTGCCAGTAGTATTTCCGCTGAAGCTTTCTTT.

The J gene is TRBJ1-1, the V gene TRBV10-1, with D maybe TRBD1 (6 bases). The germline gives CDR1 WNHNN, CDR2 SYGVQD (reference sequence). V lost 6 bases to trimming and J lost 2 bases, with 10 bases between them. The CDR3 runs to 13 residues. The chain's CDR3 is CASRADSNTEAFF. DNA of the CDR3: TGCGCCAGCAGAGCGGACAGCAACACTGAAGCTTTCTTT.

The V and J genes are TRBV11-2 and TRBJ1-5; tentatively, D is TRBD1 (5 bases). CDR1 SGHAT and CDR2 FQNNGV come from the germline V gene. There are 16 residues in the CDR3. The V end lost 5 bases, the J end lost 0 bases, and 14 bases lay between the germline ends. The CDR3 DNA follows: TGTGCCAGCAGCCTGGGGGAGGGTCATAGCAATCAGCCCCAGCATTTT. Encoded protein: CASSLGEGHSNQPQHF. The full variable domain, its missing parts supplied by reference TRBV11-2 and TRBJ1-5, is EAGVAQSPRYKIIEKRQSVAFWCNPISGHATLYWYQQILGQGPKLLIQFQNNGVVDDSQLPKDRFSAERLKGVDSTLKIQPAKLEDSAVYLCASSLGEGHSNQPQHFGDGTRLSIL.